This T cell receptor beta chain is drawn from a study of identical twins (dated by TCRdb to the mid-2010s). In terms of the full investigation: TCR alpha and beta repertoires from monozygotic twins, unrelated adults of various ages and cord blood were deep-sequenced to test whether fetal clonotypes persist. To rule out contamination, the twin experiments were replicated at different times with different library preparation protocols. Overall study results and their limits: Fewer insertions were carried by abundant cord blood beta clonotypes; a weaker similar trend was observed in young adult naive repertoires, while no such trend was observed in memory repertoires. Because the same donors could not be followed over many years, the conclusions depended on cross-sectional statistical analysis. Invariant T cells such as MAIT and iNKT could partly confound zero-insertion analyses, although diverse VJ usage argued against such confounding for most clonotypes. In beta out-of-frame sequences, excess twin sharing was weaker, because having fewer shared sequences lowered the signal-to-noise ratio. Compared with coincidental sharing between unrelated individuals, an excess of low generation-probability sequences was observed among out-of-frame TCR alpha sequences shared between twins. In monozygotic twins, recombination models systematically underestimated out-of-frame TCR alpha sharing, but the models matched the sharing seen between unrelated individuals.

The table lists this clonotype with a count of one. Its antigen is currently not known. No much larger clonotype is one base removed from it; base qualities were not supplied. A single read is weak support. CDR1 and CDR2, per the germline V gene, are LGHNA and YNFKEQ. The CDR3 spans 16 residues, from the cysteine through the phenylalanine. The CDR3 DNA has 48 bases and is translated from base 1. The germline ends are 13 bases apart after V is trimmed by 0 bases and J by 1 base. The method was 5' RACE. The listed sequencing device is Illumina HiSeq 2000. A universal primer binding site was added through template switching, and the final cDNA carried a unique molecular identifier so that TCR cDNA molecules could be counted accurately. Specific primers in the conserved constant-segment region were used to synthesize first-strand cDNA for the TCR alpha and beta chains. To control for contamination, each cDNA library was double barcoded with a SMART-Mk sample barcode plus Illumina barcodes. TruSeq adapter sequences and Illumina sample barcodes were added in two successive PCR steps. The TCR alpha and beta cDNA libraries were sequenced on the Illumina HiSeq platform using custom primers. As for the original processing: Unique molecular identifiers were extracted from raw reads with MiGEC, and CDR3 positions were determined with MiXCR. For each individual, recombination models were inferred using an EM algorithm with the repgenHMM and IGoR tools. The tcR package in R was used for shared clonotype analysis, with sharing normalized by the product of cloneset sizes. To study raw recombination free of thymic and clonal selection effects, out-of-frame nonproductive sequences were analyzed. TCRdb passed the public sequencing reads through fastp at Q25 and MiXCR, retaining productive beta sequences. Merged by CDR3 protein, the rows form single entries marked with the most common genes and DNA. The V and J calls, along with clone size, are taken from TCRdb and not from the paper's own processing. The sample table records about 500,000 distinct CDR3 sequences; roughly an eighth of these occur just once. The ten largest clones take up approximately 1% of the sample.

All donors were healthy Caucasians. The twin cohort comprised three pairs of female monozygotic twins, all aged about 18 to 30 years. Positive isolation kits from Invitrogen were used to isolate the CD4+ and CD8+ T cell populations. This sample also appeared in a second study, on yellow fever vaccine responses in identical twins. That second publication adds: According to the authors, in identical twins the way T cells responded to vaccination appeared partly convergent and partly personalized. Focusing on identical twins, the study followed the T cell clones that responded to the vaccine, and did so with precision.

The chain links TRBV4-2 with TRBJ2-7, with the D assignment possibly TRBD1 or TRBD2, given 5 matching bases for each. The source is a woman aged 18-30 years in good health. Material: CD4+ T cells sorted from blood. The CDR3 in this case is CASSQDRDGLSYEQYF. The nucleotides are TGTGCCAGCAGCCAAGATCGGGACGGGTTATCCTACGAGCAGTACTTC.